Following are 22 T cell receptor beta chains from one sample sequenced in a study of blood T cell repertoires in COVID-19. Sequencing used immunoSEQ multiplex PCR; TCRdb keeps in-frame clones, though not all of them. This sample has 230,000 or so clones, with approximately 81% found just once. Sample: peripheral blood. The origin of the receptors is a man younger than 40 with active or convalescent COVID-19.

This rearrangement joins TRBV6-1 to TRBJ1-1; 8 bases fit TRBD1. This CDR3 is built from 13 residues. V dropped 2 bases and J dropped 11; count of bases not matched to a gene: 7. Germline CDR1 reads MNHNS; CDR2 reads SASEGT. This CDR3 reads CASSERNGDRAFF. DNA for the CDR3: TGTGCCAGCAGTGAACGGAATGGGGACAGGGCTTTCTTT.

About this clone: One end of the junction is discordant with germline, which a read error may explain. V and J are TRBV2 and TRBJ1-6, with no clear D. The germline gives CDR1 SNHLY, CDR2 FYNNEI. The CDR3 is 13 amino acids. In DNA form, the CDR3 reads TGTGCCAGCAGTGAAAAGCGTGAGCTCCCCCAAAGCTTT. Amino acids: CASSEKRELPQSF.

The V call is TRBV9, the J call TRBJ2-3; maybe TRBD1 (6 bases). Trimming pared 3 bases from V and 7 bases from J, leaving 18 bases between. The germline V gene has CDR1 SGDLS and CDR2 YYNGEE. This CDR3 is 15 amino acids long. The CDR3 protein is CASSDRTGTRNTQYF. DNA of the CDR3: TGTGCCAGCAGCGATCGGACCGGGACAAGAAATACGCAGTATTTT.

The sample holds a few counts of this clone. The chain uses TRBV11-2 and TRBJ2-3, with TRBD2 identical over 8 bases. This CDR3 comprises 19 residues. The V and J ends lost 1 base and 1 base, in that order; junction bases with no gene match: 13. Germline values: CDR1 SGHAT, CDR2 FQNNGV. CDR3 sequence: CASSLVGPGAGGRTDTQYF. The CDR3, as DNA: TGTGCCAGCAGCTTAGTGGGGCCTGGGGCGGGGGGACGCACAGATACGCAGTATTTT.

CDR3 amino acids: CSVLYMNTEAFF. The DNA for the CDR3 is TGCAGCGTTCTGTACATGAACACTGAAGCTTTCTTT. J is TRBJ1-1 and V is TRBV29-1; D is unresolved. This CDR3 is 12 amino acids long. CDR1 and CDR2 from the germline V gene are SQVTM and ANQGSEA. Trimming left V 5 bases short and J 0 bases short, with 7 bases between. The whole variable domain, remainder taken from reference TRBV29-1 and TRBJ1-1, is SAVISQKPSRDICQRGTSLTIQCQVDSQVTMMFWYRQQPGQSLTLIATANQGSEATYESGFVIDKFPISRPNLTFSTLTVSNMSPEDSSIYLCSVLYMNTEAFFGQGTRLTVV.

The J gene is TRBJ2-3, the V gene TRBV6-5; D is uncertain. The CDR3 is 15 residues long. CDR1 MNHEY and CDR2 SVGAGI come from the germline V gene. V shed 0 bases and J shed 2 bases, with 9 bases lying between them. CDR3 residues: CASSYSASVTDTQYF. CDR3 nucleotide sequence: TGTGCCAGCAGTTACTCGGCCAGTGTCACAGATACGCAGTATTTT.

This clone came up a few times. The chain employs TRBV18 and TRBJ1-4; D may be TRBD1 (5 bases). There are 14 residues in the CDR3. The germline V and J ends were trimmed by 4 bases and 7 bases, with 13 bases remaining between them. Germline V gene lookup returns CDR1 KGHSH and CDR2 LQKENI. In nucleotides, the CDR3 is TGTGCCAGCTCACAAGGGGCAGGGCGTGAAAAACTGTTTTTT. Protein sequence: CASSQGAGREKLFF. Complete variable domain (other parts from reference TRBV18 and TRBJ1-4): NAGVMQNPRHLVRRRGQEARLRCSPMKGHSHVYWYRQLPEEGLKFMVYLQKENIIDESGMPKERFSAEFPKEGPSILRIQQVVRGDSAAYFCASSQGAGREKLFFGSGTQLSVL.

The V and J genes are TRBV6-5 and TRBJ1-5; 9 bases align to TRBD1. The J segment lost 6 bases and the V segment lost 6 bases, leaving 9 bases of the junction unmatched. Germline V gene data show CDR1 as MNHEY and CDR2 as SVGAGI. This CDR3 comprises 15 residues. CDR3 sequence: CASRRTGELFQPQHF. CDR3 DNA sequence: TGTGCCAGCAGGAGGACAGGGGAATTGTTTCAGCCCCAGCATTTT.

This chain connects TRBV19 to TRBJ2-1; TRBD2 matches 14 bases. Germline lookup yields CDR1 LNHDA and CDR2 SQIVND (reference sequence). This CDR3 has 16 residues. Trimming cost V 1 base and J 12 bases; bases outside gene matches: 8. CDR3 region: CASSIGGLAGAQGQFF. The DNA of the CDR3 is TGTGCCAGTAGTATAGGGGGACTAGCGGGAGCCCAAGGGCAGTTCTTC.

The J gene is TRBJ2-3, the V gene TRBV5-4, with D possibly being TRBD2 (7 bases). V lost 4 bases and J lost 1, with 25 bases in between. Germline assignment: CDR1 SGHNT and CDR2 YYREEE (reference sequence). The CDR3 consists of 19 residues. The CDR3 nucleotides read TGTGCCAGCAGCCCCAAAAGTGGGGGGGGGCGGTTTGGCACAGATACGCAGTATTTT. Residues: CASSPKSGGGRFGTDTQYF.

This chain joins TRBV7-2 and TRBJ2-7; TRBD1 agrees at 7 bases. Per the germline V gene, CDR1 is SGHTA and CDR2 is FQGNSA. V was pared by 4 bases and J by 0 bases, with 6 bases of the junction left unmatched. The CDR3 extends over 15 amino acids. The CDR3 DNA sequence: TGTGCCAGCAGCTCCCCCGGGGACAGCTCCTACGAGCAGTACTTC. Its translation is CASSSPGDSSYEQYF.

This chain links TRBV5-1 with TRBJ1-2, with D possibly matching TRBD1 (5 bases). V lost 0 bases and J 4 bases, leaving 7 bases between the germline ends. Looked up from germline, CDR1 is SGHRS and CDR2 is YFSETQ. This CDR3 contains 13 residues. CDR3 nucleotide sequence: TGCGCCAGCAGCTTGGAACAGGCCTATGGCTACACCTTC. Amino acid sequence: CASSLEQAYGYTF.

This chain connects TRBV10-2 to TRBJ2-7; 7 positions agree with TRBD1. Germline trimming cut 6 bases from V and 2 bases from J; bases unmatched to any gene: 4. Germline V lookup: CDR1 WSHSY, CDR2 SAAADI. The CDR3 covers 13 residues. This CDR3 reads CASRGTATYEQYF. Written as DNA, the CDR3 is TGCGCCAGCAGAGGGACAGCCACCTACGAGCAGTACTTC.

The chain carries TRBV28 and TRBJ2-7; D unclear. The CDR3 extends over 13 amino acids. V was clipped by 3 bases and J by 3 bases, with 9 bases between them. Germline lookup yields CDR1 MDHEN and CDR2 SYDVKM. The CDR3 region has the DNA TGTGCCAGCAGTTTGGTGAGTAACTACGAGCAGTACTTC. Translation gives CASSLVSNYEQYF.

The genes are TRBV5-6 and TRBJ1-6; no firm D call. The CDR3 is 14 amino acids. Germline-derived CDR1 and CDR2 are SGHDT and YYEEEE. With 1 base removed from V and 7 bases from J, the gap between germline ends came to 9 bases. The CDR3 DNA sequence: TGTGCCAGCAGCTTGAAGGGCGGGAATTCACCCCTCCACTTT. Amino acid sequence: CASSLKGGNSPLHF.

The sample holds a few counts of this clone. CDR3 in DNA: TGCGCCAGCAGCCCGACAGGGGGGTCAGATACGCAGTATTTT. This encodes CASSPTGGSDTQYF. This chain links TRBV5-1 with TRBJ2-3; 9 nucleotides match TRBD1. This CDR3 contains 14 residues. The germline V gene has CDR1 SGHRS and CDR2 YFSETQ. V lost 4 bases to trimming and J lost 4 bases; unmatched junction nucleotides: 4.

The chain combines TRBV5-6 with TRBJ2-1; 8 nucleotides align to TRBD2. V lost 5 bases and J lost 8; bases outside the gene matches: 12. Germline CDR1 is SGHDT and CDR2 is YYEEEE. The CDR3 contains 15 residues. Written as DNA, the CDR3 is TGTGCCAGCAGTTGGTCCAGCGGGAGAGAAGATGAGCAGTTCTTC. Its protein product is CASSWSSGREDEQFF.

This chain links TRBV4-3 with TRBJ2-7; possible D gene TRBD1, 6 bases. Trimming took off 4 bases at V and 0 bases at J, with 13 bases between the two ends. Germline V gene data show CDR1 as LGHNA and CDR2 as YSLEER. CDR3 length: 15 amino acids. The CDR3 spells CASSPGVLSSYEQYF. The CDR3 DNA reads as TGCGCCAGCAGCCCAGGGGTCCTTAGCTCCTACGAGCAGTACTTC.

The CDR3 region has the DNA TGTGCCAGCAGCTTAGCGACAGTGTCCTACGAGCAGTACTTC. It yields the protein CASSLATVSYEQYF. The genes are TRBV7-9 and TRBJ2-7; perhaps TRBD1 as D (5 bases). V was shortened by 0 bases and J by 1 base, with 7 bases between the two germline ends. The germline V gene encodes CDR1 SEHNR and CDR2 FQNEAQ (reference sequence). CDR3 length: 14 amino acids.

The genes are TRBV7-9 and TRBJ2-1, with TRBD2 matching over 8 bases. The CDR3 length is 13 residues. The V gene's germline CDR1 is SEHNR and CDR2 FQNEAQ (reference sequence). V shed 5 bases and J 6 bases; nucleotides not matched to a gene: 3. CDR3 nucleotides: TGTGCCAGCAGCGCCAGCGGGGGCAATGAGCAGTTCTTC. This encodes CASSASGGNEQFF. The full variable domain, its missing parts supplied by reference TRBV7-9 and TRBJ2-1, is DTGVSQNPRHKITKRGQNVTFRCDPISEHNRLYWYRQTLGQGPEFLTYFQNEAQLEKSRLLSDRFSAERPKGSFSTLEIQRTEQGDSAMYLCASSASGGNEQFFGPGTRLTVL.

This chain links TRBV5-1 with TRBJ1-1, with D perhaps matching TRBD1 (5 bases). CDR1 and CDR2 from the germline V gene are SGHRS and YFSETQ. Trimming pared 1 base from V and 3 bases from J, leaving 13 bases between. CDR3 length equals 15 residues. The CDR3 DNA follows: TGCGCCAGCAGCTTGTATCAGGGAAGGCACACTGAAGCTTTCTTT. Translated: CASSLYQGRHTEAFF.

The rearrangement uses TRBV28 and TRBJ2-1; tentative D call: TRBD2 (5 bases). Germline V gene sequence: CDR1 MDHEN, CDR2 SYDVKM. This CDR3 is 14 amino acids long. The ends were cut back, 7 bases at V and 0 bases at J, with 10 bases in the middle. CDR3 DNA: TGTGCCAGCATTCGAAGCGGCTCCTACAATGAGCAGTTCTTC. This codes for CASIRSGSYNEQFF.